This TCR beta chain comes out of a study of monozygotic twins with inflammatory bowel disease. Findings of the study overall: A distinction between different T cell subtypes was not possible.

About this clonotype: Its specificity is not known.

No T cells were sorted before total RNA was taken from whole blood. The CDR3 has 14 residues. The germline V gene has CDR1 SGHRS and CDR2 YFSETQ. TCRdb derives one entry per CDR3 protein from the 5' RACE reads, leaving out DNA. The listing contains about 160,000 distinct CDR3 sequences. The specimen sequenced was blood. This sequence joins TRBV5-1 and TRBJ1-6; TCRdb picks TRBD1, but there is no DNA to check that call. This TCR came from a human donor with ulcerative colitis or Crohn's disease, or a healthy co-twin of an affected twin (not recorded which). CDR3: CASSAGTENSPLHF.